This T cell receptor (beta chain) appears in the sequencing data of a study of human T cells and chemical hapten exposure listed by TCRdb under 2021. Notes on the research overall: For sensitization, 2% DPC in acetone was applied to a roughly 2 cm by roughly 2 cm area of upper inner arm skin. The libraries were sequenced as a pool, and the TCR yield per sample differed mostly because of small variations in library volumes within the pool. The patient cohort, mostly female, included alopecia areata with under or over 50% scalp involvement, alopecia totalis and alopecia universalis. Patients additionally received weekly therapeutic DPC doses to the scalp throughout the roughly 25-week study period. Patch testing was done on the upper back using Finn chambers containing 0.01% DPC, and results were scored after 6 days according to International Contact Dermatitis Research Group standards. The study tracked peripheral blood TCR repertoire changes in vivo during primary and secondary sensitization to the hapten diphenylcyclopropenone (DPC) in alopecia patients. Around 30 alopecia patients provided blood for TCR sequencing at one to four time points (pre-sensitization, 2, 6 and 24 weeks). Blood samples were taken from patients before sensitization (week 0) and then at 2, 6 and about 24 weeks after DPC sensitization. What the study reported, not specific to this receptor: Because all patients had alopecia, a presumed autoimmune disease, the immune response of the patients might differ from that of healthy individuals. The number of TCRs above 1 in 1000 frequency did not change with DPC sensitization; there was no evidence of global repertoire structure alterations. The number of PT1 expanded TCRs positively correlated with patch test score, significant at thresholds 8, 16 and 32 but not 4. After repeated subsampling, the strength of the expansion versus patch-test correlation and the threshold at which it became significant changed. Significantly more large CDR3 similarity clusters were formed by expanded TCRs than by pre-sensitization or healthy control sets, consistent with antigen-driven responses.

The method behind the library was RACE. Instrument used: NextSeq 500. Library preparation attached unique molecular identifiers to individual cDNA molecules for quantitative, reproducible TCR counting. Both TCR alpha and TCR beta chains were sequenced from each blood RNA sample. The original pipeline was this. Samples had a median of roughly 99,000 TCRs, with a range from about 23,224 to 690,600. V, J and CDR3 annotation of the TCR reads was performed with the Decombinator software suite. For PS versus PT1 abundance plots, all samples were subsampled to the same number of TCRs (28,000). Expanded TCRs were defined as absent before sensitization and observed at least eight times at the 2-week time point. The public reads were quality trimmed at Q25 with fastp and then assembled into clones with MiXCR by TCRdb, keeping productive beta chains. Records with the same CDR3 protein are collapsed into one entry carrying the most frequent genes and DNA. Here the V and J calls rest on TCRdb's processing, not on the authors' analysis. Present in this sample are 300,000 to 400,000 distinct CDR3 sequences, roughly 6.9% of which were seen just once. The top ten clonotypes cover around 8.4% of the sample.

Concerning this clonotype: Its antigen remains undetermined. One base away there is no much larger clone; base qualities are not given.

What this sample's time point label stands for: patch test 1, 2 weeks after DPC sensitization. The meaning of the sample's treatment or condition label: therapeutic diphenylcyclopropenone sensitization with weekly scalp DPC. At every patch-test visit, the blood draw took place before the patch test was put on. Patients were eligible if aged 18 to 70, diagnosed with alopecia and judged suitable for DPC therapy, and pregnant patients were excluded. Total RNA was extracted from unfractionated whole blood that had been collected in Tempus Blood RNA tubes. This TCR was sampled from a woman between 18 and 29 years old with alopecia areata. Some clones in this sample may be carry-over from other donors' samples. The starting material was whole blood, obtained in connection with sensitization to the hapten diphenylcyclopropenone (DPC).

CDR3 reads: CASTRGTSGGQETQYF. The nucleotides read TGTGCCAGCACCCGGGGGACTAGCGGGGGCCAAGAGACCCAGTACTTC. The sequence joins TRBV12-3 or TRBV12-4 to TRBJ2-5; 14 of the junction bases match TRBD2. Here V drops 7 bases and J drops 1 base, and the junction holds 5 bases not matched to any gene. The cysteine opens and the phenylalanine closes a CDR3 of 16 amino acids. Kept here is only the CDR3 DNA, which spans 48 bases and is read in frame from base 1.